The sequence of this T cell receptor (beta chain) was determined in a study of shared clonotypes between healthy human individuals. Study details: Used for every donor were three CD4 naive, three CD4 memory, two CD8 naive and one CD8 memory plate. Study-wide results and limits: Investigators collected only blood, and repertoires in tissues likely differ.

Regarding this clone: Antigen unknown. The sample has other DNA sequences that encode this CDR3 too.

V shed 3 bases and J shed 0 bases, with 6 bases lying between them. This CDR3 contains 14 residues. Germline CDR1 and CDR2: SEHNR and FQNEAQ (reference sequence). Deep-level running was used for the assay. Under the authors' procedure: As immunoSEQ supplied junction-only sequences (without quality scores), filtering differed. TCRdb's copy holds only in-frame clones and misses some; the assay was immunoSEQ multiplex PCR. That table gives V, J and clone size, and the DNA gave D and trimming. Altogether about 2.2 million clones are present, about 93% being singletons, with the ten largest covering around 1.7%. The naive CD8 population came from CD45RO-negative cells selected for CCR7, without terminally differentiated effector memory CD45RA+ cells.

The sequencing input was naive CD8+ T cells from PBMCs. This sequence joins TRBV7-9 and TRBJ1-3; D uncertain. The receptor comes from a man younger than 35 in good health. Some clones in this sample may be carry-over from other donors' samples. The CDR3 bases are TGTGCCAGCAGCTTGGTTTACTCTGGAAACACCATATATTTT. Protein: CASSLVYSGNTIYF.